The source of this TCR beta chain is a study of CD8 T cells in ankylosing spondylitis. The germline V gene has CDR1 SGDLS and CDR2 YYNGEE. The CDR3 is 13 amino acids. Deletions cut 5 bases from V and 5 bases from J, with 12 bases between. This clonotype came up many times. Via MiXCR, TCRdb re-called the 5' RACE reads, giving one row per CDR3 protein. The sample has 200,000 to 250,000 distinct CDR3 sequences, over 9.5% seen once. Sample: blood, either unsorted or a sorted T cell fraction (not recorded which). The clonotype originates from a male donor with ankylosing spondylitis or in good health (not recorded which). This chain links TRBV9 with TRBJ2-3, with D maybe TRBD2 (5 bases). CDR3 DNA: TGTGCCAGCAGGGAGGCCGCCCGAGATACGCAGTATTTT. Translation gives CASREAARDTQYF.